The following is a T cell receptor (beta chain) sequence with its context. Assay: immunoSEQ multiplex PCR; the TCRdb copy retains only in-frame clones and omits some. The profile shows 100,000 to 150,000 clones, around 90% of them singletons. The data belong to a study of T cell responses to AZD1222 COVID-19 vaccine. The CDR3 is 20 amino acids. With V trimmed by 2 bases and J by 1 base, 12 bases remained unmatched. Germline-derived CDR1 and CDR2 are SGHNT and YENEEA. The clonotype originates from an adult in good health. The chain has TRBV11-3 and TRBJ2-2; TRBD1 agrees at 11 bases. Material: peripheral blood, obtained on day 0 of AZD1222 vaccination. The CDR3 DNA reads as TGTGCCAGCAGCTTATCCTTGGACAGGGGGCGCGAAGTGAACACCGGGGAGCTGTTTTTT. Protein sequence: CASSLSLDRGREVNTGELFF.